A single sample gave rise to the 26 T cell receptor beta chains below, sequenced in a study of T cells in Graves' hyperthyroidism and ophthalmopathy. From RNA transcripts, TCR beta CDR3 regions were amplified. When the TCR CDR3 underwent first-round RT-PCR, the HTBI primer set was used. TCRdb passed the multiplex PCR reads through MiXCR, listing each CDR3 protein once. Here the sample spans just under 750,000 distinct CDR3 sequences, just over 35% being singletons. Sequenced material: blood. The receptor source for this set is a woman between 40 and 55 years old with Graves' hyperthyroidism.

This clonotype came up many times. The genes are TRBV5-4 and TRBJ2-7, with 8 positions matching TRBD1. Looked up from germline, CDR1 is SGHNT and CDR2 is YYREEE (reference sequence). The V and J ends lost 4 bases and 3 bases, in that order; junction bases with no gene match: 6. This CDR3 contains 14 residues. In DNA form, the CDR3 reads TGTGCCAGCAGCGGTCCAGGGGGCAACTACGAGCAGTACTTC. Protein sequence: CASSGPGGNYEQYF. Full variable domain (rest looked up from reference TRBV5-4 and TRBJ2-7): ETGVTQSPTHLIKTRGQQVTLRCSSQSGHNTVSWYQQALGQGPQFIFQYYREEENGRGNFPPRFSGLQFPNYSSELNVNALELDDSALYLCASSGPGGNYEQYFGPGTRLTVT.

This clonotype was counted only a few times. J is TRBJ2-4 and V is TRBV5-8; D is unresolved. The V and J ends lost 4 bases and 0 bases respectively, with 8 bases between them. The CDR3 totals 14 residues. Germline CDR1 reads SGHTS; CDR2 reads YDEGEE. The CDR3 is CASSPPLAKNIQYF. CDR3 sequence (DNA): TGTGCCAGCAGCCCTCCCTTAGCCAAAAACATTCAGTACTTC.

The sample holds many counts of this clonotype. The chain recombines TRBV5-6 with TRBJ1-2; TRBD1 agrees at 7 bases. Germline CDR1 reads SGHDT; CDR2 reads YYEEEE. This CDR3 spans 13 amino acids. The J segment lost 6 bases and the V segment lost 3 bases, leaving 5 bases of the junction unmatched. Here the CDR3 reads CASSWGQTNGYTF. The CDR3 DNA follows: TGTGCCAGCAGCTGGGGACAGACCAATGGCTACACCTTC. Looking up the rest from reference TRBV5-6 and TRBJ1-2 gives the full variable domain: DAGVTQSPTHLIKTRGQQVTLRCSPKSGHDTVSWYQQALGQGPQFIFQYYEEEERQRGNFPDRFSGHQFPNYSSELNVNALLLGDSALYLCASSWGQTNGYTFGSGTRLTVV.

The rearrangement joins TRBV7-9 to TRBJ2-7; 7 bases agree with TRBD2. The trim removed 6 bases at V and 3 bases at J, leaving 8 bases unmatched. The CDR3 is made up of 14 amino acids. Looked up from germline, CDR1 is SEHNR and CDR2 is FQNEAQ (reference sequence). The CDR3 DNA follows: TGTGCCAGCAGTCCCCACCGCGGGGGCTACGAGCAGTACTTC. Translated: CASSPHRGGYEQYF.

This clonotype was picked up many times. The rearrangement joins TRBV7-8 to TRBJ2-5, with 8 bases matching TRBD2. The CDR3 is 15 residues long. V lost 0 bases, J lost 5 bases, and 5 bases stayed unmatched. In germline, CDR1 is SGHVS, CDR2 FQNEAQ. CDR3 coding DNA: TGTGCCAGCAGCTTAGCTACGGGACTAGGGGAGACCCAGTACTTC. The encoded protein is CASSLATGLGETQYF.

To note about this clonotype: Mismatch with germline at one junction end may stem from a read error. The V call is TRBV11-2, the J call TRBJ2-2; D assignment may be TRBD1 or TRBD2 (5 bases each). This CDR3 contains 16 residues. Per the germline V gene, CDR1 is SGHAT and CDR2 is FQNNGV. The CDR3 region is CANSLSWAGTAGELFF. The DNA of the CDR3 is TGTGCCAACAGCTTAAGTTGGGCAGGGACGGCCGGGGAGCTGTTTTTT.

About this clonotype: A much larger clone is a single base away; this may be a read error. The chain employs TRBV2 and TRBJ1-5; tentative D call: TRBD1 (5 bases). There are 14 residues in the CDR3. V was pared by 11 bases and J by 4 bases, with 18 bases between. Germline lookup yields CDR1 SNHLY and CDR2 FYNNEI. The CDR3 sequence: CACRGRQQNQPQHF. As DNA, the CDR3 is TGTGCCTGCCGGGGGAGGCAGCAAAATCAGCCCCAGCATTTT.

The chain is built from TRBV7-8 and TRBJ1-2; a possible D gene is TRBD1 (5 bases). V lost 8 bases and J 6 bases, leaving 25 bases between the germline ends. This CDR3 spans 16 amino acids. Germline-derived CDR1 and CDR2 are SGHVS and FQNEAQ. DNA for the CDR3: TGTGCCAGCTCACTTTATTCCCCAGGGAAGAAGGATGGCTACACCTTC. Its translation: CASSLYSPGKKDGYTF. The full variable domain, completed using reference TRBV7-8 and TRBJ1-2, is GAGVSQSPRYKVAKRGQDVALRCDPISGHVSLFWYQQALGQGPEFLTYFQNEAQLDKSGLPSDRFFAERPEGSVSTLKIQRTQQEDSAVYLCASSLYSPGKKDGYTFGSGTRLTVV.

This clonotype showed up many times. The chain carries TRBV7-2 and TRBJ1-1; the D gene is possibly TRBD1 (6 bases). The CDR3 covers 14 residues. Trimming took off 5 bases at V and 5 bases at J, with 15 bases between the two ends. The germline CDR1 and CDR2 sequences are SGHTA and FQGNSA. The CDR3 spells CASSLRGGYTEAFF. As DNA, the CDR3 is TGTGCCAGCAGCCTCAGGGGTGGGTATACTGAAGCTTTCTTT.

This clonotype has a handful of counts. The V and J genes are TRBV20-1 and TRBJ1-4; possibly TRBD1 for D (6 bases). V lost 5 bases to trimming and J lost 5 bases, with 12 bases between them. Germline assignment: CDR1 DFQATT and CDR2 SNEGSKA (reference sequence). There are 13 residues in the CDR3. The CDR3 DNA reads TGCAGTGCTTTAACCGGGGGCAATGAAAAACTGTTTTTT. Its translation: CSALTGGNEKLFF.

This clonotype was detected ten times or more. This chain uses TRBV27 with TRBJ1-5; 7 bases agree with TRBD1. This CDR3 contains 15 residues. CDR1 and CDR2 from the germline V gene are MNHEY and SMNVEV (reference sequence). V trimming: 4 bases; J trimming: 5 bases; junction bases outside the gene matches: 8. The CDR3 DNA follows: TGTGCCAGCAGTTCAATAGACAGGGTTCATCAGCCCCAGCATTTT. It is translated as CASSSIDRVHQPQHF.

As regards this clonotype: Here the CDR3 omits its conserved ending phenylalanine or tryptophan, so a read error is the likely source. No DNA is shown, since the ends of the CDR3 on it are uncertain; the CDR3 is the one TCRdb lists. The rearrangement joins TRBV5-1 to TRBJ2-2; the table's D call of TRBD1 was not tested on the DNA. Inclusive of both ends, the CDR3 amounts to 14 amino acids. CDR1 and CDR2 (germline): SGHRS, YFSETQ. The CDR3 region is CASSLTGNTGELMS.

This clonotype was observed many times. The chain has TRBV7-2 and TRBJ1-2, with D hard to call. The CDR3 totals 15 residues. Germline values: CDR1 SGHTA, CDR2 FQGNSA. V gave up 1 base and J gave up 8 bases, with 17 bases separating them. CDR3 DNA: TGTGCCAGCAGCTTAGTCGGTGCCTTCCGGGTGGGCTACACCTTC. It codes for CASSLVGAFRVGYTF. Full variable domain (missing parts from reference TRBV7-2 and TRBJ1-2): GAGVSQSPSNKVTEKGKDVELRCDPISGHTALYWYRQSLGQGLEFLIYFQGNSAPDKSGLPSDRFSAERTGGSVSTLTIQRTQQEDSAVYLCASSLVGAFRVGYTFGSGTRLTVV.

The table lists this clonotype with many counts. The CDR3 sequence: CSAVKGSTFGELFF. The CDR3 nucleotides read TGCAGCGCAGTTAAGGGGAGTACGTTCGGGGAGCTGTTTTTT. The V call is TRBV29-1, the J call TRBJ2-2, with D possibly being TRBD1 or TRBD2 (5 bases each). V lost 7 bases, J lost 7 bases, and 19 bases lay in between. Per the germline V gene, CDR1 is SQVTM and CDR2 is ANQGSEA. CDR3 length: 14 residues.

Here the CDR3 DNA reads TGTGCCAGCAGTTACGACAGGGGGGATCGGGGTACGTTTTTT. Translated, it gives CASSYDRGDRGTFF. The chain combines TRBV2 with TRBJ1-4; TRBD1 aligns across 9 bases. The CDR3 is 14 residues long. The germline V gene encodes CDR1 SNHLY and CDR2 FYNNEI. After removal of 5 bases from V and 16 bases from J, the junction contained 14 bases not matched to a gene.

A single count supports this clonotype. This chain joins TRBV10-3 and TRBJ2-6; 9 positions agree with TRBD1. Germline V gene sequence: CDR1 ENHRY, CDR2 SYGVKD. The V and J ends lost 3 bases and 4 bases, in that order; junction bases with no gene match: 7. The CDR3 runs 17 residues. The CDR3 DNA follows: TGTGCCATCAGTGACGGGACAGGGCGTGAAGGGGCCAACGTCCTGACTTTC. This translates into CAISDGTGREGANVLTF.

The CDR3 DNA reads TGTGCCAGCAGCGTAGAGGGGACGGGGGGAGAGACCCAGTACTTC. It translates to CASSVEGTGGETQYF. The J gene is TRBJ2-5, the V gene TRBV9; 7 bases are shared with TRBD2. V shed 0 bases and J 4 bases; nucleotides not matched to a gene: 6. Germline CDR1 and CDR2: SGDLS and YYNGEE. The CDR3 is 15 amino acids.

The chain recombines TRBV12-3 or TRBV12-4 with TRBJ2-2; tentative D call: TRBD2 (6 bases). V was cut by 6 bases and J by 0 bases, with 14 bases left in between. This CDR3 has 16 amino acids. As DNA, the CDR3 is TGTGCCAGCAGCCCGTGGGCGGGGTCGAACACCGGGGAGCTGTTTTTT. This encodes CASSPWAGSNTGELFF.

The rearrangement joins TRBV12-3 or TRBV12-4 to TRBJ1-2; 9 bases agree with TRBD1. Losses at the gene ends were 3 bases for V and 5 bases for J; bases not matched to a gene: 7. CDR3 length: 15 residues. Written as DNA, the CDR3 is TGTGCCAGCAGTTTGTACGGACAGGGGCCATATGGCTACACCTTC. Residues: CASSLYGQGPYGYTF.

The table lists this clonotype with many counts. V is TRBV20-1 and J is TRBJ2-7; unclear D gene. Trimming left V 6 bases short and J 2 bases short, with 14 bases between. The germline V gene encodes CDR1 DFQATT and CDR2 SNEGSKA (reference sequence). CDR3 size: 13 residues. CDR3 residues: CSASASGTYEQYF. CDR3 bases: TGCAGTGCCTCGGCTAGTGGAACCTACGAGCAGTACTTC.

This clonotype was counted many times. This chain uses TRBV10-3 with TRBJ2-5; D may be TRBD1 (6 bases). Germline V CDR1 and CDR2: ENHRY, SYGVKD. V lost 2 bases and J lost 3, with 10 bases in between. The CDR3 sequence is 14 residues long. CDR3 sequence (DNA): TGTGCCATCAGTGAGAACACAGGGAAAGAGACCCAGTACTTC. This sequence encodes CAISENTGKETQYF.

The chain is built from TRBV19 and TRBJ2-1; D uncertain. The CDR3 is 14 amino acids. Germline CDR1 reads LNHDA; CDR2 reads SQIVND (reference sequence). V was clipped by 5 bases and J by 6 bases, with 14 bases between them. The CDR3 DNA is TGTGCCAGTAGTCTCGTCGGGTTGAGCAATGAGCAGTTCTTC. Its translation is CASSLVGLSNEQFF.

The chain has TRBV28 and TRBJ1-1; no clear D gene. V lost 4 bases and J lost 6, with 18 bases in between. Germline V lookup: CDR1 MDHEN, CDR2 SYDVKM. The CDR3 has 15 residues. CDR3 sequence (DNA): TGTGCCAGCAGTTCTTCCGGCTTGGCAGACCCTGAAGCTTTCTTT. This codes for CASSSSGLADPEAFF.

This clonotype has a count of ten or more. The CDR3 loop is CSVQMSYEQYF. Here the CDR3 DNA reads TGCAGTGTCCAGATGAGCTACGAGCAGTACTTC. This chain uses TRBV20-1 with TRBJ2-7; D unclear. V gave up 7 bases and J gave up 3 bases, with 10 bases separating them. This CDR3 is 11 amino acids long. Germline lookup yields CDR1 DFQATT and CDR2 SNEGSKA (reference sequence).

The J gene is TRBJ1-1, the V gene TRBV7-9, with D perhaps TRBD1 (5 bases). Germline V gene lookup returns CDR1 SEHNR and CDR2 FQNEAQ (reference sequence). V was clipped by 5 bases and J by 5 bases, with 9 bases between them. CDR3 length: 12 residues. The CDR3 coding sequence is TGTGCCAGCAGCGACGGGGGGACTGAAGCTTTCTTT. Translating it yields CASSDGGTEAFF. Filled out from reference TRBV7-9 and TRBJ1-1, the complete variable domain reads DTGVSQNPRHKITKRGQNVTFRCDPISEHNRLYWYRQTLGQGPEFLTYFQNEAQLEKSRLLSDRFSAERPKGSFSTLEIQRTEQGDSAMYLCASSDGGTEAFFGQGTRLTVV.

This clonotype was observed a few times. The chain couples TRBV24-1 to TRBJ1-1; D call uncertain. This CDR3 spans 15 amino acids. Trimming took 2 bases from V and 0 from J, leaving 9 bases between them. Looked up from germline, CDR1 is KGHDR and CDR2 is SFDVKD. The CDR3: CATSDSDQMNTEAFF. In nucleotides, the CDR3 is TGTGCCACCAGTGATTCCGACCAGATGAACACTGAAGCTTTCTTT.